This T cell receptor (beta chain) was found in a study of blood T cell repertoires in COVID-19. Study in general: Specimens from acute and convalescent COVID-19 originated in the United States, Italy and Spain. The cDNA or gDNA used as material had been derived from T cells, B-cell-depleted T cells, or PBMCs.

Assay used: immunoSEQ multiplex PCR; TCRdb lists only in-frame clones, some missing. The top ten clones hold roughly 0.9% of a sample with approximately 400,000 clones, 80% to 95% of them seen once. Enrolled through a virtual design, the participants were between about 18 and 89 years of age and came from under 25 US areas. Exposed participants encountered a COVID-19 case during the 2 weeks preceding study entry. Trimming removed 7 bases at V and 3 bases at J, with 12 bases between. Germline V gives CDR1 MNHEY, CDR2 SVGAGI. The CDR3 runs 14 residues. The specimen sequenced was PBMCs or T cells enriched from blood (not recorded which). This chain links TRBV6-5 with TRBJ1-4, with D tentatively TRBD1 (6 bases). The TCR sequence derives from a woman between 35 and 50 years old who had been exposed to COVID-19. The CDR3 DNA reads TGTGCCAGCAATACAGGGAGACCTAATGAAAAACTGTTTTTT. Residues: CASNTGRPNEKLFF.